These 21 T cell receptor beta chains originate from one sample sequenced in a study of OX40 agonist ivuxolimab in advanced cancers. Libraries were prepared by immunoSEQ multiplex PCR; TCRdb keeps only in-frame clonotypes and omits some of them. In the table there are about 68,000 clones, 86% of which are singletons. Sequenced material: CD4+ or CD8+ T cells sorted from blood, taken in a trial of the OX40 agonist ivuxolimab. The receptor source for this set is an adult with an advanced solid tumor such as melanoma, head and neck, liver or kidney cancer.

The chain has TRBV9 and TRBJ2-3; TRBD2 might be the D (5 bases). The ends were cut back, 0 bases at V and 3 bases at J, with 14 bases in the middle. Looked up from germline, CDR1 is SGDLS and CDR2 is YYNGEE. The CDR3 spans 16 residues. The CDR3 DNA reads TGTGCCAGCAGCGTAGTGAGCTCTAGCCCTACAGATACGCAGTATTTT. This translates into CASSVVSSSPTDTQYF. The entire variable domain, with the rest obtained from reference TRBV9 and TRBJ2-3, is as follows: DSGVTQTPKHLITATGQRVTLRCSPRSGDLSVYWYQQSLDQGLQFLIQYYNGEERAKGNILERFSAQQFPDLHSELNLSSLELGDSALYFCASSVVSSSPTDTQYFGPGTRLTVL.

The chain is built from TRBV15 and TRBJ2-7; TRBD1 aligns across 7 bases. This CDR3 region has 14 residues. V trimming: 6 bases; J trimming: 3 bases; junction bases outside the gene matches: 8. Germline V gives CDR1 LNHNV, CDR2 YYDKDF (reference sequence). CDR3 region: CATSKWDSGYEQYF. CDR3 bases: TGTGCCACCAGTAAATGGGACAGTGGCTACGAGCAGTACTTC.

The V gene is TRBV7-8, the J gene TRBJ2-2; 13 nucleotides match TRBD2. V lost 1 base and J lost 5; bases outside the gene matches: 7. The CDR3 is made up of 18 amino acids. Germline assignment: CDR1 SGHVS and CDR2 FQNEAQ. CDR3 coding DNA: TGTGCCAGCAGCTTAGAACTAGCGGGAGGGTTTTTAACCGGGGAGCTGTTTTTT. It specifies CASSLELAGGFLTGELFF.

This clone was counted a few times. This chain connects TRBV10-3 to TRBJ1-2; 8 positions match TRBD1. V dropped 11 bases and J dropped 8; count of bases not matched to a gene: 10. CDR3 length equals 12 residues. In germline, CDR1 is ENHRY, CDR2 SYGVKD. CDR3 amino acids: CASAQGALGYTF. The CDR3 DNA reads as TGTGCCTCCGCGCAGGGGGCATTGGGCTACACCTTC.

Only a few counts were recorded for this clone. J is TRBJ1-1 and V is TRBV15; 7 bases align to TRBD1. The junction had 6 bases not matched to a gene; V was cut back by 1 base and J by 4 bases. The germline CDR1 and CDR2 sequences are LNHNV and YYDKDF (reference sequence). This CDR3 has 15 residues. The CDR3, as DNA: TGTGCCACCAGCAGAGGGAGGGGGCTATCCACTGAAGCTTTCTTT. Its protein is CATSRGRGLSTEAFF.

The chain recombines TRBV6-1 with TRBJ2-5; D possibly corresponds to TRBD2 (6 bases). The CDR3 runs to 13 residues. Germline CDR1 is MNHNS and CDR2 is SASEGT. Deletions cut 4 bases from V and 5 bases from J, with 11 bases between. The CDR3 loop is CASSARAGETQYF. The DNA for the CDR3 is TGTGCCAGCAGTGCCCGGGCGGGGGAGACCCAGTACTTC.

Only one count was recorded for this clone. This rearrangement joins TRBV30 to TRBJ2-1; 9 bases map to TRBD2. The CDR3 extends over 15 amino acids. The germline gives CDR1 GTSNPN, CDR2 SVGIG (reference sequence). V lost 2 bases to trimming and J lost 13 bases; unmatched junction nucleotides: 15. The CDR3 DNA reads as TGTGCCTGGAGTCTTTCCGGGACTAGCTCGGTTTTTCAGTTCTTC. Translation gives CAWSLSGTSSVFQFF.

This clone has just one count. The genes are TRBV18 and TRBJ1-2, with a tentative D call TRBD1 (6 bases). Germline V lookup: CDR1 KGHSH, CDR2 LQKENI. V shed 5 bases and J shed 2 bases, with 9 bases lying between them. The CDR3 has 13 amino acids. The CDR3 sequence is CASSSGQNYGYTF. The CDR3 region has the DNA TGTGCCAGCTCATCAGGACAGAACTATGGCTACACCTTC.

V is TRBV7-3 and J is TRBJ2-2, with TRBD1 matching over 8 bases. Trimming at V came to 4 bases and at J to 6 bases, leaving 10 bases not matched to a gene. Germline V CDR1 and CDR2: SGHTA, FQGTGA. This CDR3 has 16 residues. The CDR3 nucleotides read TGTGCCAGCAGCTCGCCTCAGGGGGCGTCCGCCGGGGAGCTGTTTTTT. Translating it yields CASSSPQGASAGELFF. Full variable domain (rest looked up from reference TRBV7-3 and TRBJ2-2): GAGVSQTPSNKVTEKGKYVELRCDPISGHTALYWYRQSLGQGPEFLIYFQGTGAADDSGLPNDRFFAVRPEGSVSTLKIQRTERGDSAVYLCASSSPQGASAGELFFGEGSRLTVL.

DNA of the CDR3: TGTGCCAGCAGTGTAATAGCGGGAGCCAACCCTGGGAATGAGCAGTTCTTC. Translated, it gives CASSVIAGANPGNEQFF. V usage is TRBV6-1 and J usage is TRBJ2-1; 9 bases align to TRBD2. J lost 7 bases, V lost 4 bases, and 14 bases had no gene match. The length of the CDR3 is 17 residues. Germline V gene sequence: CDR1 MNHNS, CDR2 SASEGT.

The chain is built from TRBV18 and TRBJ1-2, with 10 bases matching TRBD1. Germline V lookup: CDR1 KGHSH, CDR2 LQKENI. CDR3 length: 15 amino acids. Trimming at V came to 2 bases and at J to 6 bases, leaving 6 bases not matched to a gene. The CDR3 reads CASSPLGQGENGYTF. CDR3 DNA: TGTGCCAGCTCACCATTAGGACAGGGGGAGAATGGCTACACCTTC.

This clone was seen a single time. J is TRBJ1-6 and V is TRBV25-1; D is possibly TRBD1 (6 bases). V shed 3 bases and J shed 7 bases, with 16 bases lying between them. This CDR3 has 16 residues. Per the germline V gene, CDR1 is MGHDK and CDR2 is SYGVNS. The CDR3 DNA reads TGTGCCAGCAGTGACACAGGGAGGGCGGGCAATTCACCCCTCCACTTT. Translated, it gives CASSDTGRAGNSPLHF.

The chain couples TRBV30 to TRBJ2-2, with 8 bases lining up with TRBD1. The CDR3 length is 16 residues. The germline V gene has CDR1 GTSNPN and CDR2 SVGIG (reference sequence). The junction had 15 bases not matched to a gene; V was cut back by 5 bases and J by 7 bases. In nucleotides, the CDR3 is TGTGCCTGGCGCCCGCTCAAGACAGGGGTTGGCGGGGAGCTGTTTTTT. Amino acid sequence: CAWRPLKTGVGGELFF.

DNA for the CDR3: TGCAGCGTTCAGAGGACAGGTGGGGTTTGGGGCTACACCTTC. This sequence encodes CSVQRTGGVWGYTF. The J gene is TRBJ1-2, the V gene TRBV29-1, with 7 bases lining up with TRBD1. The trim removed 5 bases at V and 8 bases at J, leaving 14 bases unmatched. Germline V CDR1 and CDR2: SQVTM, ANQGSEA. This CDR3 has 14 amino acids.

This clone was counted a few times. The V and J genes are TRBV5-4 and TRBJ1-1, with D tentatively TRBD1 (5 bases). With 3 bases removed from V and 0 bases from J, the gap between germline ends came to 15 bases. CDR1 and CDR2 from the germline V gene are SGHNT and YYREEE (reference sequence). The CDR3 covers 16 residues. CDR3 bases: TGTGCCAGCAGCTCAGGGAACCCAACTTTGAACACTGAAGCTTTCTTT. This gives the protein CASSSGNPTLNTEAFF.

The chain employs TRBV19 and TRBJ2-3; no firm D call. Per the germline V gene, CDR1 is LNHDA and CDR2 is SQIVND (reference sequence). This CDR3 spans 12 amino acids. V was clipped by 5 bases and J by 2 bases, with 5 bases between them. DNA of the CDR3: TGTGCCAGTAGTTTGACCACAGATACGCAGTATTTT. Protein sequence: CASSLTTDTQYF.

The chain has TRBV30 and TRBJ2-3; a weak D match, TRBD2 (5 bases). V lost 3 bases, J lost 9 bases, and 10 bases lay in between. This CDR3 is built from 11 residues. Germline loops: CDR1 GTSNPN, CDR2 SVGIG (reference sequence). As DNA, the CDR3 is TGTGCCTGGAGCCCACTAGAGACGCAGTATTTT. Amino acid sequence: CAWSPLETQYF.

CDR3 in DNA: TGTGCCAGCAGCTCCCGACTAGCGCCTAGGGAGTTCTTC. Its protein is CASSSRLAPREFF. The chain is built from TRBV7-2 and TRBJ2-1; 8 nucleotides agree with TRBD2. Germline lookup yields CDR1 SGHTA and CDR2 FQGNSA. The CDR3 sequence is 13 residues long. V trimming: 4 bases; J trimming: 14 bases; junction bases outside the gene matches: 10.

This clone has only one observation. This chain links TRBV7-3 with TRBJ2-4, with D possibly being TRBD1 (6 bases). V gave up 11 bases and J gave up 6 bases, with 14 bases separating them. The CDR3 spans 12 residues. In germline, CDR1 is SGHTA, CDR2 FQGTGA. The CDR3 DNA reads TGTGCCGTGAATGGGGGCGGAAACATTCAGTACTTC. It translates to CAVNGGGNIQYF.

This chain uses TRBV7-9 with TRBJ2-7; D ambiguous. CDR1 is SEHNR and CDR2 is FQNEAQ in the germline V gene (reference sequence). V was pared by 5 bases and J by 3 bases, with 17 bases between. The CDR3 extends over 15 amino acids. The CDR3 region is CASSPPGPRNYEQYF. The CDR3 DNA reads TGTGCCAGCAGCCCTCCGGGTCCCCGGAACTACGAGCAGTACTTC.

This clone has a single count. The chain carries TRBV7-8 and TRBJ1-6, with a tentative D call TRBD1 (5 bases). The CDR3 runs 15 residues. V lost 2 bases, J lost 8 bases, and 13 bases lay in between. From germline, CDR1 is SGHVS and CDR2 FQNEAQ. CDR3 sequence: CASSLTPRADSPLHF. CDR3 in DNA: TGTGCCAGCAGCTTAACGCCCAGGGCGGATTCACCCCTCCACTTT. Full variable domain (remainder filled in from reference TRBV7-8 and TRBJ1-6): GAGVSQSPRYKVAKRGQDVALRCDPISGHVSLFWYQQALGQGPEFLTYFQNEAQLDKSGLPSDRFFAERPEGSVSTLKIQRTQQEDSAVYLCASSLTPRADSPLHFGNGTRLTVT.